The TCR beta chain described here comes from a study of cytomegalovirus exposure and HLA in healthy donors. PCR amplification relied on 60 Vbeta primers (plus 13 Jbeta primers). Sequenced by immunoSEQ multiplex PCR; TCRdb stores in-frame clones only, minus some. The data show approximately 160,000 clones, roughly 73% seen once. Trimming took 5 bases from V and 11 from J; bases not matched to a gene: 15. CDR3 length equals 15 residues. Germline lookup yields CDR1 LNHDA and CDR2 SQIVND (reference sequence). This clonotype was sampled from a male donor in good health and CMV-seronegative. Sequenced sample: PBMCs. J is TRBJ1-5 and V is TRBV19; the match to TRBD1 covers 7 bases. CDR3 coding DNA: TGTGCCAGTAGTCCCGGGGACAGACTGATGGAGGCCCAGCATTTT. It specifies CASSPGDRLMEAQHF. Complete variable domain (other parts from reference TRBV19 and TRBJ1-5): DGGITQSPKYLFRKEGQNVTLSCEQNLNHDAMYWYRQDPGQGLRLIYYSQIVNDFQKGDIAEGYSVSREKKESFPLTVTSAQKNPTAFYLCASSPGDRLMEAQHFGDGTRLSIL.